This entry concerns a single T cell receptor (beta chain). This sample was included in a study of blood T cell repertoires in COVID-19. About the research overall: There were acute and convalescent COVID-19 samples, and they came from the United States, Italy and Spain. PBMCs, B-cell-depleted T cells, or T cells were the source of the cDNA or gDNA that made up the material.

As processed by the authors: Reference gene primer amplification in the assay estimated nucleated cell counts. The assay was immunoSEQ multiplex PCR, and TCRdb's table has in-frame clones only and misses some. The DNA gave D and trimming, while V, J and clone size come from that table. The repertoire holds some 150,000 clones, with nearly 80% as singletons. Sequenced sample: peripheral blood. The sequence was obtained from a woman older than 75 with acute or convalescent COVID-19.

CDR3 in DNA: TGTGCCAGCTCACCGCAAGCCAACTATGGCTACACCTTC. Its translation is CASSPQANYGYTF. The chain carries TRBV6-4 and TRBJ1-2; D is uncertain. Trimming took off 8 bases at V and 2 bases at J, with 12 bases between the two ends. This CDR3 has 13 residues. Germline assignment: CDR1 MRHNA and CDR2 SNTAGT.